Following are 6 T cell receptor beta chains from one sample sequenced in a study of CXCR3-negative and CXCR3-positive naive CD8 T cells. It was by 5' RACE with UMI labels that the TRB cDNA libraries were prepared. TCRdb reprocessed the 5' RACE reads and keeps a single row for each CDR3 protein, giving no DNA. This sample's table reports under 50,000 distinct CDR3 sequences. Sequenced input: naive CXCR3- CD8+ T cells from blood. Sample subset: CD45RO-CCR7+CD27+CD95- naive CD8+ T cells lacking CXCR3 (TNR3-). The receptor set was obtained from a human donor in good health. Some clones in this sample may be carry-over from other donors' samples.

CDR3 amino acids: CASSFGTGFYEQYF. The chain couples TRBV12-3 or TRBV12-4 to TRBJ2-7; the TRBD1 assignment by TCRdb is unverifiable without DNA. The CDR3 is made up of 14 amino acids.

CDR3 protein: CASSYGVESETQYF. V gene TRBV6-5 combines with J gene TRBJ2-5. The CDR3 runs to 14 residues. Germline CDR1 reads MNHEY; CDR2 reads SVGAGI.

The chain joins TRBV18 to TRBJ2-1; the TCRdb call, TRBD2, lacks DNA for checking. The CDR3 consists of 16 residues. The germline V gene has CDR1 KGHSH and CDR2 LQKENI. CDR3 amino acids: CASSPPGLAVYNEQFF.

This sequence joins TRBV29-1 and TRBJ2-5. In germline, CDR1 is SQVTM, CDR2 ANQGSEA. The CDR3 has 13 residues. Here the CDR3 reads CSVEDHSWETQYF.

The chain couples TRBV28 to TRBJ2-7; TCRdb gives TRBD2 as the D gene, but with no DNA this cannot be confirmed. The CDR3 spans 15 residues. Germline-derived CDR1 and CDR2 are MDHEN and SYDVKM. Here the CDR3 reads CASSSRDWPRDEQYF.

This chain joins TRBV29-1 and TRBJ2-1; TCRdb designates TRBD1, a call that cannot be tested without DNA. The CDR3 contains 15 residues. The germline V gene has CDR1 SQVTM and CDR2 ANQGSEA. The CDR3 loop reads CSVEDPGGSYNEQFF.